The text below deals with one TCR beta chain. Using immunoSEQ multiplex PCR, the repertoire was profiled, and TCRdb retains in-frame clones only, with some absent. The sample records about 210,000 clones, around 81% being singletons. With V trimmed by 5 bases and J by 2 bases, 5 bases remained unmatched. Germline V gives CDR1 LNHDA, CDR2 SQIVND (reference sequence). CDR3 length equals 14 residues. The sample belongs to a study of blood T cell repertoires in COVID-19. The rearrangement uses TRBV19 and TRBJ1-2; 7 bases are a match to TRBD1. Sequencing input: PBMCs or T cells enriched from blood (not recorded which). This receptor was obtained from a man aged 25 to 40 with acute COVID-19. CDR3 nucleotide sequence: TGTGCCAGTAGTCGGGCGGGACAGAACTATGGCTACACCTTC. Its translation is CASSRAGQNYGYTF.